The T cell receptor (beta chain) under discussion was sequenced for a study of T cells in Graves' hyperthyroidism and ophthalmopathy. Points from the study as a whole: Ophthalmopathy and stable hyperthyroidism were separated by a 13 V-J model. Among thyroid clonotypes expanded above 0.001, most also appeared in blood.

This CDR3 spans 13 amino acids. Trimming at V came to 7 bases and at J to 2 bases, leaving 6 bases not matched to a gene. From germline, CDR1 is SQVTM and CDR2 ANQGSEA. A note on this clonotype: Its antigen is currently unknown.

From RNA transcripts, TCR beta CDR3 regions were amplified. A first-round RT-PCR of the TCR CDR3 used the HTBI primer set. From the multiplex PCR reads, TCRdb called clonotypes with MiXCR, one entry per CDR3 protein. The table has fewer than 450,000 distinct CDR3 sequences, about 16% seen once; the top ten hold around 20%. This TCR was sampled from a woman aged 55-69 years with Graves' ophthalmopathy. The chain has TRBV29-1 and TRBJ2-5; 8 bases agree with TRBD1. Specimen: blood. CDR3 protein: CSAGTGHQETQYF. The DNA of the CDR3 is TGCAGCGCCGGGACAGGACATCAAGAGACCCAGTACTTC.